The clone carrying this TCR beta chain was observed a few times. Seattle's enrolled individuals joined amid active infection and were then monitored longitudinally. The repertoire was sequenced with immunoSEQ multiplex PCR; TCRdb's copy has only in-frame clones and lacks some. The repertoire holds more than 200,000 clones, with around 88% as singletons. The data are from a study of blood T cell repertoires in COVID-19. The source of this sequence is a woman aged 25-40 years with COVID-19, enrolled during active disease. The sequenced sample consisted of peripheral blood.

Written as DNA, the CDR3 is TGTGCCATCAGTGAGCACACCGGGACAAACTCCTACAATGAGCAGTTCTTC. It is translated as CAISEHTGTNSYNEQFF. The genes are TRBV10-3 and TRBJ2-1, with a possible D match to TRBD1 (6 bases). Germline assignment: CDR1 ENHRY and CDR2 SYGVKD. The CDR3 consists of 17 residues. Trimming removed 2 bases at V and 0 bases at J, with 14 bases between.